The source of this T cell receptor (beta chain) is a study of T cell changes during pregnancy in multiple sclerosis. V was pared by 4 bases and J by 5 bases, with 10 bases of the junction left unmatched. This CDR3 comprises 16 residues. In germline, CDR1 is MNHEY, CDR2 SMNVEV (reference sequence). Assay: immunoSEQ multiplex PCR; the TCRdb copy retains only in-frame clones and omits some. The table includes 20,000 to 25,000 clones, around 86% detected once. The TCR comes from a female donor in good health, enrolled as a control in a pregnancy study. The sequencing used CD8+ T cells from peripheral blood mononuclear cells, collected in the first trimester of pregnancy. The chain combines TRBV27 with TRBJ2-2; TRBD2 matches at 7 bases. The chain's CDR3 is CASSYFVGGLTGELFF. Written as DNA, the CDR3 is TGTGCCAGCAGTTACTTTGTGGGGGGGTTGACCGGGGAGCTGTTTTTT.